This T cell receptor beta chain was observed in a study of beta chain features in type 1 diabetes. A word on this clone: Its antigen is as yet unknown.

V trimming: 3 bases; J trimming: 6 bases; junction bases outside the gene matches: 11. Germline V gene data show CDR1 as LNHNV and CDR2 as YYDKDF (reference sequence). The CDR3 covers 16 residues. Sequenced material consisted of expressed TCRB transcripts (all of the isolated RNA was reverse transcribed). Method: immunoSEQ multiplex PCR; TCRdb's copy keeps in-frame clones and lacks some. The sample holds 250,000 or so clones, approximately 15% seen once. Findings of the study overall: Type 1 diabetes patients had moderately but significantly shorter TCRB CDR3s in all four CD4+ subsets. No resolution was reached here on whether HLA type influences TCRB rearrangement.

The chain couples TRBV15 to TRBJ2-3, with TRBD1 matching over 8 bases. The origin of this receptor is a man aged 25 to 40 with type 1 diabetes. What was sequenced was naive CD4+ T cells from blood. The chain's CDR3 is CATSREATGVADTQYF. The CDR3 coding sequence is TGTGCCACCAGCAGGGAAGCGACAGGGGTTGCGGATACGCAGTATTTT.